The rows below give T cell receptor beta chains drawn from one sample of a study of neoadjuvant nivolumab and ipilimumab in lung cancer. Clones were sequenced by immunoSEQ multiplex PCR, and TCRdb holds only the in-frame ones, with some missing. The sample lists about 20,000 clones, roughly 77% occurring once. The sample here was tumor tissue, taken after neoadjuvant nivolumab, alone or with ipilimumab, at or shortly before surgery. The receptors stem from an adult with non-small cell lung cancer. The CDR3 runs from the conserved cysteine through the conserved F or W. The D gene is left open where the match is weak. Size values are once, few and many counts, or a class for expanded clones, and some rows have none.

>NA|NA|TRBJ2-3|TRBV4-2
TGTGCCAGCAGCCAAGTGGGCCCCAGGGTCAAAAAAATCACTAGCACAGATACGCAGTATTTT
CASSQVGPRVKKITSTDTQYF
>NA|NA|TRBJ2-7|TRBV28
TGTGCCAGCAGTTTGGATCAATACGAGCAGTACTTC
CASSLDQYEQYF
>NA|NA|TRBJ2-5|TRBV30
TGTGCCTGGAGTTCCCTTGGAACGGCTCGAGAGACCCAGTACTTC
CAWSSLGTARETQYF
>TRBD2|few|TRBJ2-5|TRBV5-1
TGCGCCAGCAGCGACGGGACTCCGGGGGGAGAGACCCAGTACTTC
CASSDGTPGGETQYF
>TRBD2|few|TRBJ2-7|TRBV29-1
TGCAGCGTTTCCGGGACTAGCGGGGGGTACGAGCAGTACTTC
CSVSGTSGGYEQYF
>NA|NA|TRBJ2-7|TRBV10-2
TGCGCCAGCATGCGGGGCGTAAGCTCCTACGAGCAGTACTTC
CASMRGVSSYEQYF
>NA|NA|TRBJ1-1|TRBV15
TGTGCCACCAGCAGAGATTTCGGCGGTGGAGCTTTCTTT
CATSRDFGGGAFF
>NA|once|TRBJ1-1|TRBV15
TGTGCCACCAGCGCTGGGCGGGGGGCGAGAACTGAAGCTTTCTTT
CATSAGRGARTEAFF
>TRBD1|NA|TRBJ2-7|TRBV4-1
TGCGCCAGCAGCGTCTCCCCGACAGGGTTCAGGAACGAGCAGTACTTC
CASSVSPTGFRNEQYF
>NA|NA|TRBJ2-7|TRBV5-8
TGTGCCAGCAGCTTGGGAACTCACCCTTCCTACGAGCAGTACTTC
CASSLGTHPSYEQYF
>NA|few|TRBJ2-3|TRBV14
TGTGCCAGCAGCCTTTTCAGGACAGATACGCAGTATTTT
CASSLFRTDTQYF
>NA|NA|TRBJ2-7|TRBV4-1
TGCGCCAGCAGCCAAACCCTTGGTCGGGCAGCAACCGAGCAGTACTTC
CASSQTLGRAATEQYF
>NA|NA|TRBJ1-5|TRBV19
TGTGCCAGTAGTATCTCAGCAAGGGGCAATCAGCCCCAGCATTTT
CASSISARGNQPQHF
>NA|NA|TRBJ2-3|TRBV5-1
TGCGCCAGCAGAGCTCCCGGGAGCACAGATACGCAGTATTTT
CASRAPGSTDTQYF
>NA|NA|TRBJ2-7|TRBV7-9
TGTGCCAGCAGCTTACCGGGATTCTCCTACGAGCAGTACTTC
CASSLPGFSYEQYF
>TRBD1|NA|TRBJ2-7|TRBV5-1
TGCGCCAGCGCCTGGACAGGGCCCTCCTACGAGCAGTACTTC
CASAWTGPSYEQYF
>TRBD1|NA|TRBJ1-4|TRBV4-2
TGTGCCAGCAGCCAAGATAGGGGACAGGGCACTGAAAAACTGTTTTTT
CASSQDRGQGTEKLFF
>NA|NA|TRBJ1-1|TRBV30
TGTGCCTGCCCTAGGTTCGACACTGAAGCTTTCTTT
CACPRFDTEAFF
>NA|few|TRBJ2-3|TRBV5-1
TGCGCCAGCAGCCGGCTACAAGGTTGGACAGATACGCAGTATTTT
CASSRLQGWTDTQYF
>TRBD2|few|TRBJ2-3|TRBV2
TGTGCCAGCAGGCCCACTAGCGGGACTAGAGATACGCAGTATTTT
CASRPTSGTRDTQYF
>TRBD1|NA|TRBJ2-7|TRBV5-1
TGCGCCAGCAGCCAGGACAGGAACCTCTACGAGCAGTACTTC
CASSQDRNLYEQYF
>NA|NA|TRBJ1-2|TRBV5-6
TGTGCCAGCAGCTTGGAGGGTGAAGGGGTCTATGGCTACACCTTC
CASSLEGEGVYGYTF
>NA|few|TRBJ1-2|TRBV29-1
TGCAGCGTCTACCGGGACCTACCGACCTTC
CSVYRDLPTF
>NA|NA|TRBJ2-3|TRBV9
TGTGCCAGCGAGCCAATTGGGGGTAGCGGCACAGATACGCAGTATTTT
CASEPIGGSGTDTQYF
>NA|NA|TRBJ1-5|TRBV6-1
TGTGCCAGCAGCTCAATCTACGGGGACCCCCAGCATTTT
CASSSIYGDPQHF
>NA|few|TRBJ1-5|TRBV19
TGTGCCAGTAGTATAGGTGGTGGGGGCTATCAGCCCCAGCATTTT
CASSIGGGGYQPQHF
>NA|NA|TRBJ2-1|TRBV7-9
TGTGCCAGCAGCTTGATCAATGAGCAGTTCTTC
CASSLINEQFF
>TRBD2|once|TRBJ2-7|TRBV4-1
TGCGCCAGCAGCCAAGTAGCTAGCGGGAGTGCGGTTGAGCAGTACTTC
CASSQVASGSAVEQYF
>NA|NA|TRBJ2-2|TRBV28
TGTGCCAGCAGGGACACGAACACCGGGGAGCTGTTTTTT
CASRDTNTGELFF
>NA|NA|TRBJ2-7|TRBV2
TGTGCCAGCAGTGAATCGGACGGAGCGAGCTCCTACGAGCAGTACTTC
CASSESDGASSYEQYF
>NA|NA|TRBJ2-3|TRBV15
TGTGCCACCAGCAGCGTAGGGGGTACGCAGTATTTT
CATSSVGGTQYF
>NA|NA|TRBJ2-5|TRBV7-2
TGTGCCAGCAGCTTAGTTGGGGGGCAAGAGACCCAGTACTTC
CASSLVGGQETQYF
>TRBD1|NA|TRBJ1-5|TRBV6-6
TGTGCCAGCAGGGGACAGGCCAATCAGCCCCAGCATTTT
CASRGQANQPQHF
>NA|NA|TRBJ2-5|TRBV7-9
TGTGCCAGCAGCTTACCAGGACGGGAAAAGACCCAGTACTTC
CASSLPGREKTQYF
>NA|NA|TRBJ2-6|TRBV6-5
TGTGCCAGCGGCGCACGCTCTGGGGCCAACGTCCTGACTTTC
CASGARSGANVLTF
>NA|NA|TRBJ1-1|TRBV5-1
TGCGCCAGCAGCGCCCAGGGAGTAAACACTGAAGCTTTCTTT
CASSAQGVNTEAFF
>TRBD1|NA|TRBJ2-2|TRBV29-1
TGCAGCGTTGAAACTTGGACGACAGGGTCCGGAACCGGGGAGCTGTTTTTT
CSVETWTTGSGTGELFF
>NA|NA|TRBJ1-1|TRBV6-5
TGTGCCAGCATTGATTGGGGGGAGGGCACTGAAGCTTTCTTT
CASIDWGEGTEAFF
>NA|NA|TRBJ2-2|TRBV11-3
TGTGCCAGCAGCTTACAGGAGACCGGGGAGCTGTTTTTT
CASSLQETGELFF
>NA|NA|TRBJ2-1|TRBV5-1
TGCGCCAGCAGCCTACTTGGTGGGGGAACCTACAATGAGCAGTTCTTC
CASSLLGGGTYNEQFF
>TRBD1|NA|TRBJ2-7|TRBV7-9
TGTGCCAGCAGCCAGGACAGGGTCCCTTACGAGCAGTACTTC
CASSQDRVPYEQYF
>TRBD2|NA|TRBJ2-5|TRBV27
TGTGCCAGCAGTTCGCTCACTAGCGCCAAAGAGACCCAGTACTTC
CASSSLTSAKETQYF
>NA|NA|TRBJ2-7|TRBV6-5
TGTGCCAGCAGCTGGGGACCGACCTACGAGCAGTACTTC
CASSWGPTYEQYF
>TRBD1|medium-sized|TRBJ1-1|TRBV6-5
TGTGCCAGCGTCGGGACAGCCAACACTGAAGCTTTCTTT
CASVGTANTEAFF
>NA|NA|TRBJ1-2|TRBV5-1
TGCGCCAGCAGCTTGAACCCGGACGGTAACTATGGCTACACCTTC
CASSLNPDGNYGYTF
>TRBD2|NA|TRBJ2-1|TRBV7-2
TGTGCCAGCACCCTATACTCTGGACTAGAAGGCGAGCAGTTCTTC
CASTLYSGLEGEQFF
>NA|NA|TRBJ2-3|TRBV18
TGTGCCAGCTCACCACCTGGGACCCTCGGTGGTACAGATACGCAGTATTTT
CASSPPGTLGGTDTQYF
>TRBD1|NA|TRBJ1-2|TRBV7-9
TGTGCCAGCAGCTTAGGAGACAGGGGGAGGTCAGAAGGCTACACCTTC
CASSLGDRGRSEGYTF
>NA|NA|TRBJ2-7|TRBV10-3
TGTGCCATCAGTGAGTCATGGGACGAGCAGTACTTC
CAISESWDEQYF
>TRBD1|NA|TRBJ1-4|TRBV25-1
TGTGCCAGCAGCAGAGTCAGGGGGCAAGCAACTAATGAAAAACTGTTTTTT
CASSRVRGQATNEKLFF
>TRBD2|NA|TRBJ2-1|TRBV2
TGTGCCAGCAGGCTCCGGGGACTAGCGGAGGGGTACAATGAGCAGTTCTTC
CASRLRGLAEGYNEQFF
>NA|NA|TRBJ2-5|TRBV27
TGTGCCAGCAGTTTCTTGGGGGCCGAGGAGACCCAGTACTTC
CASSFLGAEETQYF
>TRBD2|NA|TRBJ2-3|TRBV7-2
TGTGCCAGCAGCTTAGCCGGGGGGTGGTCGCGCACAGATACGCAGTATTTT
CASSLAGGWSRTDTQYF